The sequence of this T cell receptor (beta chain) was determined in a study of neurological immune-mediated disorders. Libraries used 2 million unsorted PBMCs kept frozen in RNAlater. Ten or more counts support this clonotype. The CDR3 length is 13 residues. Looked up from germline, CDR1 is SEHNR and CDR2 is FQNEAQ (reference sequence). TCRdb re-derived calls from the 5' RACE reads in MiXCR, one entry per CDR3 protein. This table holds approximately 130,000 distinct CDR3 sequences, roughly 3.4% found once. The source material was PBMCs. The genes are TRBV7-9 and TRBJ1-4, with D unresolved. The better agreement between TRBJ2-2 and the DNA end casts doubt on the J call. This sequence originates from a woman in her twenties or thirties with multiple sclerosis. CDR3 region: CASSLEGFGELFF. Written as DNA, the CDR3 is TGTGCCAGCAGCTTAGAGGGTTTCGGGGAGCTGTTTTTT.